These 31 T cell receptor beta chains share one sample of origin, sequenced in a study of T cells in Graves' hyperthyroidism and ophthalmopathy. Authors of the study amplified TCR beta CDR3 regions from RNA transcripts. Initially, a first-round RT-PCR of the TCR CDR3 employed the HTBI primer set. TCRdb called the multiplex PCR reads again in MiXCR, with one record for every CDR3 protein. The sample includes 500,000 or so distinct CDR3 sequences, approximately 17% of them seen just once. The sample was blood. These TCRs come from a young woman with Graves' ophthalmopathy.

This chain uses TRBV11-2 with TRBJ2-7; TRBD2 agrees at 14 bases. Germline CDR1 reads SGHAT; CDR2 reads FQNNGV. V dropped 3 bases and J dropped 3; count of bases not matched to a gene: 7. The CDR3 has 17 residues. CDR3 nucleotides: TGTGCCAGCAGCTTTAACACCGGGACTAGCGGGAGCTACGAGCAGTACTTC. Amino acids: CASSFNTGTSGSYEQYF.

This clonotype was recorded a few times. The chain carries TRBV27 and TRBJ2-5; D is unclear. The germline V and J ends were trimmed by 6 bases and 1 base, with 9 bases remaining between them. The CDR3 loop spans 13 amino acids. Per germline, CDR1 MNHEY and CDR2 SMNVEV (reference sequence). CDR3 bases: TGTGCCAGCAGCCCAAGGCCCCAAGAGACCCAGTACTTC. This sequence encodes CASSPRPQETQYF.

This clonotype was seen only once. A read error may account for a junction end that differs from germline. The V gene is TRBV6-1, the J gene TRBJ2-1, with 11 bases identical to TRBD1. Looked up from germline, CDR1 is MNHNS and CDR2 is SASEGT. This CDR3 region has 15 residues. For the CDR3, the DNA is TGTGCCAGCAGGAATGGACAGGGGGCCTATAATGAGCAGTTCTTC. Translated: CASRNGQGAYNEQFF.

There are a few counts of this clonotype. V gene TRBV7-9 combines with J gene TRBJ1-1; tentative D call: TRBD1 (6 bases). This CDR3 has 15 amino acids. Trimming cost V 5 bases and J 0 bases, with 13 bases left between them. Germline V gene sequence: CDR1 SEHNR, CDR2 FQNEAQ (reference sequence). CDR3: CASSAPQGMNTEAFF. DNA for the CDR3: TGTGCCAGCAGCGCCCCCCAGGGGATGAACACTGAAGCTTTCTTT.

This chain connects TRBV10-3 to TRBJ1-3, with D perhaps matching TRBD1 (5 bases). The CDR3 length is 13 residues. V was cut by 7 bases and J by 6 bases, with 13 bases left in between. Per the germline V gene, CDR1 is ENHRY and CDR2 is SYGVKD. The DNA for the CDR3 is TGTGCCATCAATTTGGGGACTGAAAACACCATATATTTT. Amino acids: CAINLGTENTIYF.

This sequence joins TRBV25-1 and TRBJ2-7; 9 nucleotides agree with TRBD1. The CDR3 sequence is 16 residues long. Germline V lookup: CDR1 MGHDK, CDR2 SYGVNS. V dropped 4 bases and J dropped 0; count of bases not matched to a gene: 7. CDR3: CASSGDRASHSYEQYF. For the CDR3, the DNA is TGTGCCAGCAGTGGGGACAGGGCCTCTCACTCCTACGAGCAGTACTTC.

This clonotype was observed a handful of times. J is TRBJ2-5 and V is TRBV6-1; 12 nucleotides line up with TRBD2. Germline CDR1 MNHNS, CDR2 SASEGT. CDR3 size: 18 residues. With 7 bases clipped from V and 2 bases from J, the junction kept 14 bases outside the gene matches. CDR3 DNA sequence: TGTGCCAGCACCGAAGGCGGACTAGCGGGATTATGGCAAGAGACCCAGTACTTC. It specifies CASTEGGLAGLWQETQYF.

This clonotype has ten or more counts. The gene calls are TRBV20-1 and TRBJ2-7; 11 bases line up with TRBD1. Looked up from germline, CDR1 is DFQATT and CDR2 is SNEGSKA (reference sequence). CDR3 length equals 13 residues. Germline trimming cut 3 bases from V and 3 bases from J; bases unmatched to any gene: 1. This chain's CDR3 is CSARGQGGYEQYF. The CDR3 bases are TGCAGTGCTAGGGGACAGGGGGGCTACGAGCAGTACTTC.

The rearrangement links TRBV24-1 to TRBJ1-2; D possibly corresponds to TRBD1 (5 bases). The V end lost 11 bases, the J end lost 4 bases, and 13 bases lay between the germline ends. CDR1 KGHDR and CDR2 SFDVKD come from the germline V gene. The CDR3 loop spans 12 amino acids. Written as DNA, the CDR3 is TGTGCCATCGGCCCCGACAGCTATGGCTACACCTTC. Residues: CAIGPDSYGYTF.

V and J are TRBV7-2 and TRBJ2-3; 8 bases agree with TRBD2. The CDR3 totals 14 residues. CDR1 is SGHTA, CDR2 FQGNSA, per germline. The V gene end was trimmed by 2 bases and the J gene end by 4 bases; junction bases not matched to a gene: 2. In nucleotides, the CDR3 is TGTGCCAGCAGCTTACGGGGGGGGCCAGATACGCAGTATTTT. Protein sequence: CASSLRGGPDTQYF. The full variable domain, its missing parts supplied by reference TRBV7-2 and TRBJ2-3, is GAGVSQSPSNKVTEKGKDVELRCDPISGHTALYWYRQSLGQGLEFLIYFQGNSAPDKSGLPSDRFSAERTGGSVSTLTIQRTQQEDSAVYLCASSLRGGPDTQYFGPGTRLTVL.

The chain links TRBV6-1 to TRBJ1-1; no reliable D call. With 4 bases removed from V and 1 base from J, the gap between germline ends came to 13 bases. Germline CDR1 and CDR2: MNHNS and SASEGT. The CDR3 sequence is 15 residues long. CDR3 coding DNA: TGTGCCAGCAGTGCCCGTCCACTCCAGAACACTGAAGCTTTCTTT. Translated: CASSARPLQNTEAFF.

The chain links TRBV5-1 to TRBJ2-3; D might be TRBD2 (7 bases). V was pared by 4 bases and J by 3 bases, with 15 bases between. Germline values: CDR1 SGHRS, CDR2 YFSETQ. This CDR3 spans 15 amino acids. Here the CDR3 reads CASSPLRGGTDTQYF. In DNA, the CDR3 is TGCGCCAGCAGCCCCCTTAGGGGGGGGACAGATACGCAGTATTTT.

This clonotype appeared many times. The rearrangement joins TRBV20-1 to TRBJ2-5, with D uncertain. Trimming pared 4 bases from V and 1 base from J, leaving 10 bases between. Germline CDR1 reads DFQATT; CDR2 reads SNEGSKA (reference sequence). CDR3 length: 13 amino acids. DNA for the CDR3: TGCAGTGCTATAACGTTCCTCCAAGAGACCCAGTACTTC. Amino acid sequence: CSAITFLQETQYF.

The genes are TRBV24-1 and TRBJ2-2; TRBD1 is a possible D gene (6 bases). The length of the CDR3 is 17 residues. Germline assignment: CDR1 KGHDR and CDR2 SFDVKD. Trimming shortened V by 4 bases and J by 2 bases, and 16 bases separated the two germline ends. CDR3 in DNA: TGTGCCACCAGTGAGGCGCCCGGGACAAGTAACACCGGGGAGCTGTTTTTT. As protein: CATSEAPGTSNTGELFF.

In this sample, this clonotype turned up a few times. The chain links TRBV6-1 to TRBJ1-5; D gene unclear. Germline CDR1 and CDR2: MNHNS and SASEGT. V shed 1 base and J shed 9 bases, with 16 bases lying between them. The CDR3 has 15 residues. CDR3: CASSEGVFTDWPQHF. The CDR3 DNA sequence: TGTGCCAGCAGTGAAGGTGTTTTCACCGATTGGCCCCAGCATTTT.

This clonotype was observed many times. The CDR3 is CASSFTGNTEAFF. The CDR3 region has the DNA TGCGCCAGCAGCTTTACAGGTAACACTGAAGCTTTCTTT. This chain uses TRBV5-1 with TRBJ1-1; D perhaps matches TRBD1 (5 bases). The V and J ends lost 2 bases and 2 bases respectively, with 7 bases between them. This CDR3 comprises 13 residues. Germline CDR1 is SGHRS and CDR2 is YFSETQ. The full variable domain, with the rest looked up from reference TRBV5-1 and TRBJ1-1, is KAGVTQTPRYLIKTRGQQVTLSCSPISGHRSVSWYQQTPGQGLQFLFEYFSETQRNKGNFPGRFSGRQFSNSRSEMNVSTLELGDSALYLCASSFTGNTEAFFGQGTRLTVV.

This clonotype was found a few times. This chain links TRBV24-1 with TRBJ1-5; D uncertain. CDR3 length equals 13 residues. Trimming took 9 bases from V and 7 from J, leaving 15 bases between them. Germline values: CDR1 KGHDR, CDR2 SFDVKD. The CDR3 region has the DNA TGTGCCACCCCTTTGGGCGGGCGGCAGCCCCAGCATTTT. Its translation: CATPLGGRQPQHF.

This chain connects TRBV2 to TRBJ2-5; 11 bases match TRBD2. The length of the CDR3 is 13 residues. In germline, CDR1 is SNHLY, CDR2 FYNNEI. V trimming: 7 bases; J trimming: 3 bases; junction bases outside the gene matches: 1. The CDR3 loop is CASTTSGKETQYF. As DNA, the CDR3 is TGTGCCAGCACGACTAGCGGGAAAGAGACCCAGTACTTC.

The chain combines TRBV24-1 with TRBJ2-3, with TRBD1 matching 7 bases. After removal of 4 bases from V and 4 bases from J, the junction contained 7 bases not matched to a gene. Per germline, CDR1 KGHDR and CDR2 SFDVKD. The CDR3 is 15 amino acids. Here the CDR3 reads CATSEGKGAADTQYF. The DNA for the CDR3 is TGTGCCACCAGTGAGGGTAAGGGGGCGGCAGATACGCAGTATTTT.

In its sample, this clonotype was seen many times. This sequence joins TRBV29-1 and TRBJ2-1; 11 bases align to TRBD2. The CDR3 runs to 14 residues. Germline CDR1 and CDR2: SQVTM and ANQGSEA. The junction had 9 bases not matched to a gene; V was cut back by 6 bases and J by 8 bases. CDR3 loop: CSVGVILAGDEQFF. The CDR3 DNA reads as TGCAGCGTGGGAGTCATACTAGCGGGAGATGAGCAGTTCTTC.

This clonotype has ten or more counts. The chain combines TRBV27 with TRBJ2-7, with 10 nucleotides matching TRBD2. The CDR3 has 15 amino acids. CDR1 and CDR2 from the germline V gene are MNHEY and SMNVEV (reference sequence). Unmatched junction bases numbered 7, after V lost 5 bases and J lost 3 bases. This CDR3 reads CASSRLAGGYYEQYF. In nucleotides, the CDR3 is TGTGCCAGCAGTCGCTTAGCGGGAGGATACTACGAGCAGTACTTC.

At least ten counts were recorded for this clonotype. V is TRBV14 and J is TRBJ1-2, with TRBD1 identical over 7 bases. The V and J ends lost 0 bases and 6 bases, in that order; junction bases with no gene match: 10. The CDR3 extends over 16 amino acids. Germline V lookup: CDR1 SGHDN, CDR2 FVKESK. CDR3 in DNA: TGTGCCAGCAGCCAAGACCGACAGGGAGGTTTCGATGGCTACACCTTC. Its translation is CASSQDRQGGFDGYTF.

This clonotype has just one count. Given a much more abundant clone one base away, this may be a read error. The chain uses TRBV20-1 and TRBJ2-3, with no clear D. V lost 5 bases and J 3 bases, leaving 15 bases between the germline ends. Germline V gene sequence: CDR1 DFQATT, CDR2 SNEGSKA (reference sequence). The CDR3 consists of 14 residues. CDR3 DNA sequence: TGCAGTGCTTATACCCCCGAGAATACAGATACGCAGTATTTT. Protein: CSAYTPENTDTQYF.

This clonotype was seen at least ten times. This chain joins TRBV11-2 and TRBJ2-7; 9 bases map to TRBD2. Unmatched junction bases numbered 17, after V lost 7 bases and J lost 7 bases. CDR1 is SGHAT and CDR2 is FQNNGV in the germline V gene. There are 16 residues in the CDR3. The CDR3 region has the DNA TGTGCCAGCACCCCTCCCGGGCGGGAGGGGCTGAGGGAGCAGTACTTC. It encodes CASTPPGREGLREQYF.

This clonotype was seen ten or more times. This chain links TRBV4-1 with TRBJ2-3; 9 bases fit TRBD2. The length of the CDR3 is 15 residues. The J segment lost 4 bases and the V segment lost 5 bases, leaving 7 bases of the junction unmatched. Germline-derived CDR1 and CDR2 are MGHRA and YSYEKL. The CDR3 reads CASSNSGRIADTQYF. DNA of the CDR3: TGCGCCAGCAGCAATAGCGGGAGAATTGCAGATACGCAGTATTTT.

This clonotype was counted a few times. A much more abundant neighbour one base away suggests this may be a read error. The chain joins TRBV12-3 or TRBV12-4 to TRBJ2-5; D is possibly TRBD1 (5 bases). This CDR3 has 14 amino acids. The CDR3 is CASGLRGNQETQYF. In nucleotides, the CDR3 is TGTGCCAGCGGTTTAAGGGGCAACCAAGAGACCCAGTACTTC.

This clonotype came up many times. The V call is TRBV30, the J call TRBJ2-1, with 8 bases lining up with TRBD2. The CDR3 runs to 15 residues. The V gene end was trimmed by 1 base and the J gene end by 7 bases; junction bases not matched to a gene: 9. Germline lookup yields CDR1 GTSNPN and CDR2 SVGIG (reference sequence). The CDR3 sequence: CAWSEPEAGANEQFF. In nucleotides, the CDR3 is TGTGCCTGGAGTGAGCCAGAAGCGGGAGCAAATGAGCAGTTCTTC. Using reference TRBV30 and TRBJ2-1 for the parts outside the CDR3, the full variable domain is SQTIHQWPATLVQPVGSPLSLECTVEGTSNPNLYWYRQAAGRGLQLLFYSVGIGQISSEVPQNLSASRPQDRQFILSSKKLLLSDSGFYLCAWSEPEAGANEQFFGPGTRLTVL.

This clonotype was detected only a few times. This sequence joins TRBV28 and TRBJ2-7; D call uncertain. CDR3 length: 13 residues. Germline V gene lookup returns CDR1 MDHEN and CDR2 SYDVKM. Trimming took 7 bases from V and 1 from J, leaving 11 bases between them. The CDR3 DNA follows: TGTGCCAGCACTGACTCCGGGTCCTACGAGCAGTACTTC. This translates into CASTDSGSYEQYF.

J is TRBJ1-1 and V is TRBV2; the D gene is possibly TRBD1 (5 bases). CDR3 size: 13 residues. V gave up 6 bases and J gave up 0 bases, with 8 bases separating them. Germline V gene data show CDR1 as SNHLY and CDR2 as FYNNEI. The DNA for the CDR3 is TGTGCCAGCAGCGACAGCGTGAACACTGAAGCTTTCTTT. It codes for CASSDSVNTEAFF.

This clonotype came up many times. The chain carries TRBV12-3 or TRBV12-4 and TRBJ1-1, with D perhaps TRBD1 (6 bases). CDR3 length: 16 amino acids. Trimming pared 6 bases from V and 1 base from J, leaving 18 bases between. The CDR3 nucleotides read TGTGCCAGCAGCCCTTACAAAAGGGGGGGGAACACTGAAGCTTTCTTT. Translation gives CASSPYKRGGNTEAFF.

This clonotype was observed many times. V is TRBV20-1 and J is TRBJ1-1; D is undetermined. CDR3 length equals 12 residues. Germline V gene data show CDR1 as DFQATT and CDR2 as SNEGSKA (reference sequence). Trimming pared 2 bases from V and 5 bases from J, leaving 9 bases between. The CDR3 loop is CSARSPVTEAFF. The DNA for the CDR3 is TGCAGTGCTAGAAGCCCAGTAACTGAAGCTTTCTTT.